The 21 T cell receptor beta chains in this list originate from one sample, sequenced in a study of regulatory T cells in long-lasting Graves disease. Arm-PCR with iRepertoire HTBI primers amplified the CDR3 regions for these TCR beta libraries. TCRdb redid the calling of the multiplex PCR reads with MiXCR, one entry per CDR3 protein. The sample lists 300,000 to 400,000 distinct CDR3 sequences; about a sixth were seen once. Stated time point: newly diagnosed GD, antithyroid drugs for less than 3 months. There was RNA extracted from PBMCs, and the TCR library was made from it. The sequencing used peripheral blood mononuclear cells (PBMCs), collected at new diagnosis, from a patient treated with antithyroid drugs. The receptors originated from a female donor with Graves disease.

This clonotype was recorded a few times. The chain employs TRBV11-2 and TRBJ2-2; D is perhaps TRBD2 (7 bases). The V gene lost 5 bases and the J gene lost 0 bases, with 16 bases spanning the gap. Looked up from germline, CDR1 is SGHAT and CDR2 is FQNNGV. The CDR3 length is 17 residues. CDR3 sequence (DNA): TGTGCCAGCAGCCCAGTGGGAGGGGGAACGAACACCGGGGAGCTGTTTTTT. This codes for CASSPVGGGTNTGELFF.

This clonotype was seen a handful of times. The chain carries TRBV2 and TRBJ1-1; unclear D gene. Trimming removed 1 base from V and 3 bases from J, with 9 bases in between. Germline-derived CDR1 and CDR2 are SNHLY and FYNNEI. CDR3 length: 14 residues. The CDR3 nucleotides are TGTGCCAGCAGTGAAGGGATGGGGTACACTGAAGCTTTCTTT. This translates into CASSEGMGYTEAFF.

In its sample, this clonotype was seen many times. V is TRBV6-6 and J is TRBJ2-4, with a weak D call TRBD2 (6 bases). The V end was cut by 0 bases, the J end by 0 bases, with 12 bases between. The CDR3 is made up of 17 amino acids. Per the germline V gene, CDR1 is MNHNY and CDR2 is SVGAGI (reference sequence). Here the CDR3 DNA reads TGTGCCAGCAGTTACTCGAGATTAGCGGAAGCCAAAAACATTCAGTACTTC. Its protein is CASSYSRLAEAKNIQYF.

This clonotype was counted many times. CDR3 residues: CASSLQGVELSGYTF. CDR3 in DNA: TGTGCCAGCAGTTTACAGGGTGTTGAGCTCTCTGGCTACACCTTC. The gene calls are TRBV28 and TRBJ1-2; a weak D match, TRBD1 (5 bases). The CDR3 length is 15 residues. Deletions cut 2 bases from V and 7 bases from J, with 17 bases between. Germline V gene sequence: CDR1 MDHEN, CDR2 SYDVKM.

This clonotype was observed at least ten times. The chain couples TRBV28 to TRBJ1-5; TRBD1 aligns across 7 bases. This CDR3 is built from 16 residues. V lost 2 bases to trimming and J lost 0 bases; unmatched junction nucleotides: 4. Germline loops: CDR1 MDHEN, CDR2 SYDVKM. CDR3 sequence: CASSLEQGYSNQPQHF. DNA of the CDR3: TGTGCCAGCAGTTTAGAACAGGGGTATAGCAATCAGCCCCAGCATTTT. Based on the CDR3 plus reference TRBV28 and TRBJ1-5, the full variable domain is DVKVTQSSRYLVKRTGEKVFLECVQDMDHENMFWYRQDPGLGLRLIYFSYDVKMKEKGDIPEGYSVSREKKERFSLILESASTNQTSMYLCASSLEQGYSNQPQHFGDGTRLSIL.

J is TRBJ1-5 and V is TRBV2, with 8 positions matching TRBD1. J gave up 2 bases and V 3 bases, and 0 bases lay outside the gene matches. Per the germline V gene, CDR1 is SNHLY and CDR2 is FYNNEI. The CDR3 sequence is 14 residues long. This CDR3 reads CASSEDRGNQPQHF. The CDR3 region has the DNA TGTGCCAGCAGTGAGGACAGGGGCAATCAGCCCCAGCATTTT. The variable domain in full, completed from reference TRBV2 and TRBJ1-5, reads EPEVTQTPSHQVTQMGQEVILRCVPISNHLYFYWYRQILGQKVEFLVSFYNNEISEKSEIFDDQFSVERPDGSNFTLKIRSTKLEDSAMYFCASSEDRGNQPQHFGDGTRLSIL.

Concerning this clonotype: A far larger clone is one base from this, pointing to a likely read error. V and J are TRBV6-1 and TRBJ2-1, with a possible D match to TRBD2 (5 bases). With the DNA end fitting TRBJ2-5 better, the J assignment may be wrong. The CDR3 has 16 amino acids. Germline V lookup: CDR1 MNHNS, CDR2 SASEGT. The chain's CDR3 is CASSGWEQRLQETQYF. The CDR3 DNA follows: TGTGCCAGCAGTGGTTGGGAGCAGCGGTTACAAGAGACCCAGTACTTC.

V and J are TRBV9 and TRBJ2-7; no reliable D call. Germline V gene lookup returns CDR1 SGDLS and CDR2 YYNGEE. V was cut by 3 bases and J by 0 bases, with 13 bases left in between. CDR3 size: 15 residues. The CDR3, as DNA: TGTGCCAGCAGCGCCGCCGACGGATTCTCCTACGAGCAGTACTTC. It codes for CASSAADGFSYEQYF.

This clonotype occurred many times. The chain is built from TRBV5-1 and TRBJ2-1; 10 bases match TRBD1. V shed 1 base and J 8 bases; nucleotides not matched to a gene: 6. CDR3 size: 15 residues. Germline CDR1 is SGHRS and CDR2 is YFSETQ. The CDR3 nucleotides read TGCGCCAGCAGCTTGAGGGGACAGGGGTCCGATGAGCAGTTCTTC. Amino acid sequence: CASSLRGQGSDEQFF.

This chain joins TRBV15 and TRBJ1-5; perhaps TRBD1 as D (5 bases). CDR3 length: 13 amino acids. Germline CDR1 reads LNHNV; CDR2 reads YYDKDF (reference sequence). V gave up 1 base and J gave up 13 bases, with 14 bases separating them. The CDR3 DNA sequence: TGTGCCACCAGCAGAGGGTCGGAGGGGTCGCAGCATTTT. This sequence encodes CATSRGSEGSQHF.

This clonotype occurred many times. The V call is TRBV7-3, the J call TRBJ2-3; a possible D gene is TRBD2 (7 bases). The CDR3 runs to 17 residues. V was pared by 2 bases and J by 2 bases, with 17 bases between. CDR1 and CDR2 (germline): SGHTA, FQGTGA. CDR3 sequence: CASSLQWNGGPTDTQYF. Here the CDR3 DNA reads TGTGCCAGCAGCTTACAGTGGAACGGGGGGCCCACAGATACGCAGTATTTT.

The chain joins TRBV27 to TRBJ2-7; the D call may be TRBD1 or TRBD2 (5 bases each). This CDR3 comprises 13 residues. From germline, CDR1 is MNHEY and CDR2 SMNVEV (reference sequence). V was trimmed by 5 bases and J by 3 bases, leaving 11 bases between them. CDR3 protein: CASSEGPNYEQYF. As DNA, the CDR3 is TGTGCCAGCAGTGAGGGACCCAACTACGAGCAGTACTTC.

This clonotype has a count of ten or more. This sequence joins TRBV14 and TRBJ2-5, with 7 bases that match TRBD1. This CDR3 is 17 amino acids long. The germline gives CDR1 SGHDN, CDR2 FVKESK. V trimming: 5 bases; J trimming: 4 bases; junction bases outside the gene matches: 16. The DNA for the CDR3 is TGTGCCAGCAGCTTCTACACGGACAGGTTTGGACTAGAGACCCAGTACTTC. Protein: CASSFYTDRFGLETQYF.

The rearrangement links TRBV2 to TRBJ1-3, with TRBD1 as a possible D gene (6 bases). Germline V gene sequence: CDR1 SNHLY, CDR2 FYNNEI. V was clipped by 3 bases and J by 6 bases, with 24 bases between them. The CDR3 is 18 amino acids. This CDR3 is CASSDRQVAGGRENTIYF. The CDR3 DNA reads as TGTGCCAGCAGTGATCGTCAGGTAGCGGGGGGGCGAGAAAACACCATATATTTT.

In its sample, this clonotype was seen many times. The chain employs TRBV7-2 and TRBJ1-5, with 10 nucleotides matching TRBD1. With V trimmed by 4 bases and J by 6 bases, 9 bases remained unmatched. CDR1 and CDR2 from the germline V gene are SGHTA and FQGNSA. The CDR3 totals 16 residues. The CDR3 protein is CASSSGDRGRGQPQHF. CDR3 DNA: TGTGCCAGCAGCTCCGGGGACAGGGGAAGGGGTCAGCCCCAGCATTTT. Variable domain in full (rest from reference TRBV7-2 and TRBJ1-5): GAGVSQSPSNKVTEKGKDVELRCDPISGHTALYWYRQSLGQGLEFLIYFQGNSAPDKSGLPSDRFSAERTGGSVSTLTIQRTQQEDSAVYLCASSSGDRGRGQPQHFGDGTRLSIL.

This clonotype was detected many times. This chain connects TRBV29-1 to TRBJ2-5, with D perhaps matching TRBD2 (6 bases). This CDR3 spans 17 amino acids. Germline CDR1 SQVTM, CDR2 ANQGSEA. V was cut by 0 bases and J by 0 bases, with 17 bases left in between. CDR3 nucleotide sequence: TGCAGCGTTGAAGACCTTCAGGGAGGCTCTTACCAAGAGACCCAGTACTTC. This encodes CSVEDLQGGSYQETQYF.

This clonotype was picked up many times. V and J are TRBV3-1 and TRBJ2-7; no firm D call. The V end was cut by 2 bases, the J end by 0 bases, with 5 bases between. Germline loops: CDR1 LGHDT, CDR2 YNNKEL (reference sequence). The CDR3 sequence is 13 residues long. This chain's CDR3 is CASSQTDSYEQYF. CDR3 DNA sequence: TGTGCCAGCAGCCAAACGGACTCCTACGAGCAGTACTTC.

There are many counts of this clonotype. The rearrangement joins TRBV27 to TRBJ2-2; D not certain. Germline-derived CDR1 and CDR2 are MNHEY and SMNVEV (reference sequence). V was pared by 0 bases and J by 8 bases, with 10 bases between. The CDR3 contains 14 residues. The CDR3 bases are TGTGCCAGCAGTTTATCCGTCACGACGGGGGAGCTGTTTTTT. Translation: CASSLSVTTGELFF.

This clonotype was seen repeatedly, ten times or more. The J gene is TRBJ2-3, the V gene TRBV12-3 or TRBV12-4; D unresolved. Trimming pared 6 bases from V and 1 base from J, leaving 11 bases between. CDR3 size: 14 residues. Written as DNA, the CDR3 is TGTGCCAGCAGGAACCTTAAAGGCACAGATACGCAGTATTTT. Its translation: CASRNLKGTDTQYF.

The chain has TRBV24-1 and TRBJ2-2; 10 bases agree with TRBD2. Germline V gene lookup returns CDR1 KGHDR and CDR2 SFDVKD. CDR3 length: 17 amino acids. Trimming took 3 bases from V and 6 from J; bases not matched to a gene: 9. CDR3 DNA: TGTGCCACCAGTGATGGGGGACTAGCGCGAGGACCCGGGGAGCTGTTTTTT. This translates into CATSDGGLARGPGELFF.

This clonotype has at least ten counts. This chain's CDR3 is CASSPKTGRGNTIYF. CDR3 DNA: TGTGCCAGCAGCCCAAAGACAGGGCGAGGAAACACCATATATTTT. The J gene is TRBJ1-3, the V gene TRBV3-1; the match to TRBD1 covers 7 bases. Germline CDR1 reads LGHDT; CDR2 reads YNNKEL (reference sequence). The CDR3 runs to 15 residues. V dropped 4 bases and J dropped 4; count of bases not matched to a gene: 7.